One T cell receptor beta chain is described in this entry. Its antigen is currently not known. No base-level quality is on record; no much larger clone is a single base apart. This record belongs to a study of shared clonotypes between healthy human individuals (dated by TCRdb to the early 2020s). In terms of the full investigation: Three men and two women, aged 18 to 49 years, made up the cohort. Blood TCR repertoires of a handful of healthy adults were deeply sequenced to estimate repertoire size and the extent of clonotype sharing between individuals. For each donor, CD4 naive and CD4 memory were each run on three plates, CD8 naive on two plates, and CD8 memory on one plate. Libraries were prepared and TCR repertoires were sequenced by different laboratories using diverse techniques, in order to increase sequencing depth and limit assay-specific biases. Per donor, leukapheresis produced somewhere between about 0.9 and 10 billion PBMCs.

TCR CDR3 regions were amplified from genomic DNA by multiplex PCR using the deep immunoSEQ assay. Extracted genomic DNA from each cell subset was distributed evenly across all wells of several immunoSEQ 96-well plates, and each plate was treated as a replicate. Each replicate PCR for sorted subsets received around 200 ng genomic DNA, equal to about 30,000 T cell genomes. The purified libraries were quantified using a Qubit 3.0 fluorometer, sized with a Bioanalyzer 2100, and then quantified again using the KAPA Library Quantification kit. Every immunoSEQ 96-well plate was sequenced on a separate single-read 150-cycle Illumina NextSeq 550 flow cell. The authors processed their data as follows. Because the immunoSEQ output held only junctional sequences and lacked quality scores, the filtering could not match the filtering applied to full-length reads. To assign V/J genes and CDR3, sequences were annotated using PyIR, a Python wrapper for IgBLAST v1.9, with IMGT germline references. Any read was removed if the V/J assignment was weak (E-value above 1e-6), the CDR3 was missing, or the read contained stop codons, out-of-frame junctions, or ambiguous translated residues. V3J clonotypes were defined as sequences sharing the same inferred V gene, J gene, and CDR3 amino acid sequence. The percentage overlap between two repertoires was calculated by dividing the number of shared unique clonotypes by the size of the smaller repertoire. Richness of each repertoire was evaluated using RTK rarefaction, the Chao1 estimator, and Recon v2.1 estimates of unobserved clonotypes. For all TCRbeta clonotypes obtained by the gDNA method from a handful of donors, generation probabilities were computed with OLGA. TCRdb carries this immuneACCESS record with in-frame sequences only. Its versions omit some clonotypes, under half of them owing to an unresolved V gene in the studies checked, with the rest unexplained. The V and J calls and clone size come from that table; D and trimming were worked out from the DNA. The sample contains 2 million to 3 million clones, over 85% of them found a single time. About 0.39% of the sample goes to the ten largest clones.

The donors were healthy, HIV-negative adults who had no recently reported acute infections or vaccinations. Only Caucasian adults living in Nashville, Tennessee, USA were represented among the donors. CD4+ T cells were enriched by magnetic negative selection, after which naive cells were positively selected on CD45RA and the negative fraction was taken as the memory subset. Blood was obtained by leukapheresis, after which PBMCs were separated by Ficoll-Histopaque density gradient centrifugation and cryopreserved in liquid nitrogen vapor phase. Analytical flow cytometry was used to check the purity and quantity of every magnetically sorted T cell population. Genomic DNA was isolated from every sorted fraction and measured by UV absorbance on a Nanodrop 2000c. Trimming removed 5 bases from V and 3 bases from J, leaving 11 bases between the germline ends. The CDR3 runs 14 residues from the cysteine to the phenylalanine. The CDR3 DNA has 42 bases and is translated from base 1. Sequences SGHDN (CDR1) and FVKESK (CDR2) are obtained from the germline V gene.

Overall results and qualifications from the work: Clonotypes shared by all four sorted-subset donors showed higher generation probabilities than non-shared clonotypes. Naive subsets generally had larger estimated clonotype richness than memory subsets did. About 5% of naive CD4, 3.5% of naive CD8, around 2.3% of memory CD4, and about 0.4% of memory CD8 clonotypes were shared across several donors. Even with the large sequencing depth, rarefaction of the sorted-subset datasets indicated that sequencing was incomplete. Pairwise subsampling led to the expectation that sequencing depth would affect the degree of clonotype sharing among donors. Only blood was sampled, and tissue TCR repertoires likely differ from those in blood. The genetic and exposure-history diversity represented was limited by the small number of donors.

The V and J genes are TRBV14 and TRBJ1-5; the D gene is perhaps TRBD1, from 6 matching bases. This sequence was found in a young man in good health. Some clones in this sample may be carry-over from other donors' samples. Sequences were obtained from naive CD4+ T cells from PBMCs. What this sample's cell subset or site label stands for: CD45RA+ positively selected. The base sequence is TGTGCCAGCAGCTTCTCAGGGGCCAATCAGCCCCAGCATTTT. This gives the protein CASSFSGANQPQHF.